This T cell receptor (beta chain) was captured by sequencing in a study of T cell responses to AZD1222 COVID-19 vaccine. Study in general: Pooling was applied to second doses at about 4 or about 12 weeks. Findings and limits, study-wide: Females outnumbered males among donors, who were mostly white British; clonal diversity was possibly underestimated. Of spike-specific TCRs, nearly half reportedly target regions left unmutated in variants. Seropositivity was recorded at baseline in only six AZD1222 recipients.

A remark on this clone: Its antigen is unidentified.

Assay used: immunoSEQ multiplex PCR; TCRdb lists only in-frame clones, some missing. The sample shows roughly 50,000 clones, 70% to 90% of them seen only once. The CDR3 spans 13 residues. Germline loops: CDR1 LNHDA, CDR2 SQIVND (reference sequence). V dropped 3 bases and J dropped 6; count of bases not matched to a gene: 4. V usage is TRBV19 and J usage is TRBJ1-1; 7 positions match TRBD1. The clonotype was recovered from an adult in good health. The starting material was peripheral blood, obtained on day 0 of AZD1222 vaccination. In nucleotides, the CDR3 is TGTGCCAGTAGTATGAGACAGGGCTCTGAAGCTTTCTTT. Its translation: CASSMRQGSEAFF.